The clone carrying this T cell receptor (beta chain) was detected once. The data were obtained in a study of shared clonotypes between healthy human individuals. The table came from immunoSEQ multiplex PCR; TCRdb's copy has only in-frame clones and leaves some out. The profile covers some 2,400,000 clones, with approximately 94% appearing a single time and about 0.13% taken by the ten largest. CDR3 size: 14 residues. V shed 6 bases, J shed 4 bases, and the junction held 7 bases outside the gene matches. The germline V gene has CDR1 MNHEY and CDR2 SVGAGI. The sample taken for sequencing was naive CD4+ T cells sorted from blood. Specified subset: CD45RA+ positively selected. The chain couples TRBV6-5 to TRBJ2-7; 9 positions agree with TRBD1. This clonotype originated in a man between 18 and 35 years old in good health. The CDR3 is CASRGQGSWYEQYF. As DNA, the CDR3 is TGTGCCAGCAGAGGACAGGGGAGTTGGTACGAGCAGTACTTC.